The 5 T cell receptor beta chains listed next were all sequenced from one sample in a study of blood T cell repertoires in COVID-19. Some clones are missing from TCRdb's copy, which holds only in-frame ones; the method was immunoSEQ multiplex PCR. The table records 350,000 or so clones, around 87% of them present only once. Sequencing input: peripheral blood. These receptors all come from a woman younger than 45 with COVID-19, enrolled during active disease.

The gene calls are TRBV12-2 and TRBJ2-1; TRBD2 was called by the table and not checked on the DNA. TRBV12-2 is annotated as a pseudogene. The CDR3 runs to 18 residues. This chain's CDR3 is CASRPRGAGGPHYNEQFF. In nucleotides, the CDR3 is TGTGCAAGTCGCCCCCGAGGGGCGGGAGGCCCCCATTACAATGAGCAGTTCTTC.

The chain combines TRBV10-1 with TRBJ2-2; 7 positions agree with TRBD2. The length of the CDR3 is 15 residues. Looked up from germline, CDR1 is WNHNN and CDR2 is SYGVQD (reference sequence). V lost 1 base to trimming and J lost 4 bases; unmatched junction nucleotides: 3. CDR3 in DNA: TGCGCCAGCAGTGAGTTCTCGGGGGGCACCGGGGAGCTGTTTTTT. Amino acids: CASSEFSGGTGELFF.

This clone was recorded at least ten times. V usage is TRBV7-9 and J usage is TRBJ2-7, with 10 bases fitting TRBD2. Germline-derived CDR1 and CDR2 are SEHNR and FQNEAQ (reference sequence). V lost 5 bases, J lost 5 bases, and 9 bases stayed unmatched. The CDR3 runs to 15 residues. The CDR3 nucleotides read TGTGCCAGCAGCCCTCCGGGACTAGCGTCTCACGAGCAGTACTTC. Encoded protein: CASSPPGLASHEQYF.

This clone turned up a few times. V is TRBV7-2 and J is TRBJ2-6; D gene unclear. CDR3 length equals 15 residues. Per the germline V gene, CDR1 is SGHTA and CDR2 is FQGNSA. The V end was cut by 5 bases, the J end by 1 base, with 9 bases between. CDR3: CASSLSGSGANVLTF. DNA for the CDR3: TGTGCCAGCAGCCTCTCGGGTTCTGGGGCCAACGTCCTGACTTTC.

This clone was observed a few times. V usage is TRBV19 and J usage is TRBJ1-2; tentative D call: TRBD1 (5 bases). Germline CDR1 is LNHDA and CDR2 is SQIVND (reference sequence). V was trimmed by 6 bases and J by 3 bases, leaving 20 bases between them. CDR3 length: 16 amino acids. CDR3: CASRRLEQAADYGYTF. CDR3 DNA sequence: TGTGCCAGTAGGAGGCTGGAACAGGCCGCGGACTATGGCTACACCTTC.